The 3 T cell receptor beta chains in this list originate from one sample, sequenced in a study of OX40 agonist ivuxolimab in advanced cancers. Data came from immunoSEQ multiplex PCR; TCRdb stores just in-frame clones and leaves some out. The sample holds under 90,000 clones, about 86% seen once. The material was CD4+ or CD8+ T cells sorted from blood, obtained in a trial of the OX40 agonist ivuxolimab. Receptors originate from an adult with an advanced solid tumor such as melanoma, head and neck, liver or kidney cancer.

This clone was seen only a few times. The rearrangement joins TRBV5-1 to TRBJ2-1; maybe TRBD1 (5 bases). From germline, CDR1 is SGHRS and CDR2 YFSETQ. Trimming removed 4 bases at V and 0 bases at J, with 11 bases between. The length of the CDR3 is 15 residues. The DNA of the CDR3 is TGCGCCAGCAGCGTAACAGGCCTCTCCTACAATGAGCAGTTCTTC. Amino acids: CASSVTGLSYNEQFF.

The rearrangement uses TRBV14 and TRBJ1-4; weak D call: TRBD1 (6 bases). Germline V gives CDR1 SGHDN, CDR2 FVKESK. Trimming took off 1 base at V and 7 bases at J, with 13 bases between the two ends. This CDR3 contains 15 residues. For the CDR3, the DNA is TGTGCCAGCAGCCAAGTTACGGGGGCGATTGAAAAACTGTTTTTT. This encodes CASSQVTGAIEKLFF. The full variable domain, rest sourced from reference TRBV14 and TRBJ1-4, is EAGVTQFPSHSVIEKGQTVTLRCDPISGHDNLYWYRRVMGKEIKFLLHFVKESKQDESGMPNNRFLAERTGGTYSTLKVQPAELEDSGVYFCASSQVTGAIEKLFFGSGTQLSVL.

The chain recombines TRBV2 with TRBJ2-6; no firm D call. CDR3 length equals 14 residues. Germline loops: CDR1 SNHLY, CDR2 FYNNEI. V gave up 1 base and J gave up 1 base, with 2 bases separating them. The CDR3 here is CASSEDSGANVLTF. The CDR3, as DNA: TGTGCCAGCAGTGAAGATTCTGGGGCCAACGTCCTGACTTTC.